The 6 T cell receptor beta chains below all came from one sample that was sequenced in a study of cytomegalovirus exposure and HLA in healthy donors. Use of 60 Vbeta and 13 Jbeta primers characterized the PCR. Sequencing was performed with immunoSEQ multiplex PCR; in TCRdb, only in-frame clones are kept and a portion is missing. Of over 150,000 clones listed, approximately 76% are singletons. The sequenced sample was PBMCs. The receptors stem from a man aged 55-75 years in good health and CMV-seronegative.

The CDR3 spells CASSPSYSWTESYEQYF. CDR3 coding DNA: TGTGCCAGCAGCCCTTCGTATTCGTGGACAGAATCCTACGAGCAGTACTTC. This chain links TRBV7-6 with TRBJ2-7; D is possibly TRBD1 (6 bases). Per germline, CDR1 SGHVS and CDR2 FNYEAQ. V dropped 5 bases and J dropped 1 base, with 21 bases sitting between them. CDR3 length: 17 amino acids.

This rearrangement joins TRBV2 to TRBJ1-5; weak D call: TRBD1 (5 bases). The CDR3 sequence is 16 residues long. Looked up from germline, CDR1 is SNHLY and CDR2 is FYNNEI. The germline V and J ends were trimmed by 7 bases and 7 bases, with 23 bases remaining between them. CDR3 sequence: CASTGRDALPKQPQHF. The CDR3 coding sequence is TGTGCCAGCACCGGGCGGGACGCTCTTCCGAAGCAGCCCCAGCATTTT.

This clone was observed a few times. The chain has TRBV15 and TRBJ1-6, with D unresolved. Germline values: CDR1 LNHNV, CDR2 YYDKDF (reference sequence). The CDR3 length is 15 residues. Trimming took off 6 bases at V and 5 bases at J, with 14 bases between the two ends. The CDR3 loop is CATRRDGDNNSPLHF. As DNA, the CDR3 is TGTGCCACCAGGCGTGACGGGGATAATAATTCACCCCTCCACTTT.

The J gene is TRBJ2-7, the V gene TRBV29-1; the match to TRBD2 covers 15 bases. Trimming cost V 7 bases and J 2 bases; bases outside gene matches: 3. CDR1 is SQVTM, CDR2 ANQGSEA, per germline. The CDR3 runs 14 residues. CDR3 nucleotides: TGCAGCGCCGGACTAGCGGGAGGGCCCTACGAGCAGTACTTC. Protein sequence: CSAGLAGGPYEQYF.

This rearrangement joins TRBV6-5 to TRBJ2-7; possible D gene TRBD2, 6 bases. The CDR3 contains 15 residues. Germline V gives CDR1 MNHEY, CDR2 SVGAGI. V was clipped by 0 bases and J by 2 bases, with 11 bases between them. CDR3 DNA: TGTGCCAGCAGTTACTCCGGGACTGGGACCTACGAGCAGTACTTC. It yields the protein CASSYSGTGTYEQYF.

As for this clone: In the same sample, other DNA sequences code for this CDR3. The chain joins TRBV7-2 to TRBJ2-6; D gene uncertain. The CDR3 covers 15 residues. Germline V CDR1 and CDR2: SGHTA, FQGNSA. V shed 5 bases and J shed 2 bases, with 10 bases lying between them. DNA of the CDR3: TGTGCCAGCAGCCCTCGACGGGCTGGGGCCAACGTCCTGACTTTC. It encodes CASSPRRAGANVLTF. Based on the CDR3 plus reference TRBV7-2 and TRBJ2-6, the full variable domain is GAGVSQSPSNKVTEKGKDVELRCDPISGHTALYWYRQSLGQGLEFLIYFQGNSAPDKSGLPSDRFSAERTGGSVSTLTIQRTQQEDSAVYLCASSPRRAGANVLTFGAGSRLTVL.